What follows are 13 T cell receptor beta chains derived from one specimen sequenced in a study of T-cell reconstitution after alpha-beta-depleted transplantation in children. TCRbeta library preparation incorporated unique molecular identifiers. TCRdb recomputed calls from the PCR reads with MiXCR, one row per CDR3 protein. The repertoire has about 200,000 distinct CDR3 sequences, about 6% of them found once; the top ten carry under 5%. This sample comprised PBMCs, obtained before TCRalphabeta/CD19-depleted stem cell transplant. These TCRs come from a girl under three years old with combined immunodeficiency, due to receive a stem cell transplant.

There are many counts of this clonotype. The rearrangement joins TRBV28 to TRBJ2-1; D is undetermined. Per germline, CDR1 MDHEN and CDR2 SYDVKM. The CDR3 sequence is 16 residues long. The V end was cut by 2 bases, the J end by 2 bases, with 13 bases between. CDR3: CASSLGRLGTYNEQFF. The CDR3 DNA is TGTGCCAGCAGTTTAGGGCGGTTAGGCACCTACAATGAGCAGTTCTTC.

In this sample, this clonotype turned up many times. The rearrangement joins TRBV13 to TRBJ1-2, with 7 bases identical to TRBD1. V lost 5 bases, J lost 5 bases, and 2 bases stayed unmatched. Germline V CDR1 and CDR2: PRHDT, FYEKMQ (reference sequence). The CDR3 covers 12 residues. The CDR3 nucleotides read TGTGCCAGCAGCCCGGGACAGTATGGCTACACCTTC. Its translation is CASSPGQYGYTF.

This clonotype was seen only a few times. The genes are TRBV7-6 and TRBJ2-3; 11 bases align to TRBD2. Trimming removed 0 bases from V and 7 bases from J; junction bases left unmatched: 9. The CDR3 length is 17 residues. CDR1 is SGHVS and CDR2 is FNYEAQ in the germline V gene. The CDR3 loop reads CASSLAVAGGQQNTQYF. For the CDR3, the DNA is TGTGCCAGCAGCTTAGCTGTAGCGGGGGGGCAACAAAATACGCAGTATTTT.

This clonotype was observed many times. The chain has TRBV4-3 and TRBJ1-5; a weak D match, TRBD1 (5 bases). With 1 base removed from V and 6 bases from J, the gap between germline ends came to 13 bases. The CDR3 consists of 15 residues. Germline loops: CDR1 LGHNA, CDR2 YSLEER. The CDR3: CASSQGGTGVQPQHF. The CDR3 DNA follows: TGCGCCAGCAGCCAAGGCGGAACAGGCGTTCAGCCCCAGCATTTT.

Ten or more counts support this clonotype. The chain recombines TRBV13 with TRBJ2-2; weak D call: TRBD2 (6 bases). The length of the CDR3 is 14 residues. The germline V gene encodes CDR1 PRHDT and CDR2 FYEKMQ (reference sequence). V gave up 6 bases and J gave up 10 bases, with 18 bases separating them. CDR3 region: CASSLVNPGEELFF. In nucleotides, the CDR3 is TGTGCCAGCAGTTTGGTCAACCCGGGGGAGGAGCTGTTTTTT.

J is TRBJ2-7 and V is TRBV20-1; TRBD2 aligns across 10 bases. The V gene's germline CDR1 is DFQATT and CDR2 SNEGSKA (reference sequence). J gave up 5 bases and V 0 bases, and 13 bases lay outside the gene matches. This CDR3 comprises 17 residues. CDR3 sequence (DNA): TGCAGTGCTAGAGATCAAACGCTCCTAGCGGGAGCAGACGAGCAGTACTTC. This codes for CSARDQTLLAGADEQYF.

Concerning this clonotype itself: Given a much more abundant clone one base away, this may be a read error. CDR3 loop: CASSLLGGDTGELFF. CDR3 coding DNA: TGCGCCAGCAGCTTGCTAGGAGGGGACACCGGGGAGCTGTTTTTT. This chain joins TRBV5-1 and TRBJ2-2, with a tentative D call TRBD2 (6 bases). The CDR3 runs 15 residues. CDR1 is SGHRS, CDR2 YFSETQ, per germline. V was clipped by 1 base and J by 3 bases, with 10 bases between them.

DNA of the CDR3: TGTGCCAGCGACCTTCCGGGACTAGCGGGAGTTCCGTCCTACAATGAGCAGTTCTTC. Translated: CASDLPGLAGVPSYNEQFF. The genes are TRBV11-1 and TRBJ2-1, with TRBD2 identical over 14 bases. Germline assignment: CDR1 SGHAT and CDR2 FQDESV (reference sequence). J was trimmed by 1 base and V by 8 bases; bases with no gene match: 13. The CDR3 is 19 residues long.

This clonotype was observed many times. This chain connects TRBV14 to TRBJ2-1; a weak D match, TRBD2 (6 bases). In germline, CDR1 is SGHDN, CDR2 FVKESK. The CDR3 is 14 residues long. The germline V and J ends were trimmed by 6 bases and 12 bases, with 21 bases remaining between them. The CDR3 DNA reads TGTGCCAGCAGTCGGAGGGATTCGGCCTTACGGCAGTTCTTC. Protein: CASSRRDSALRQFF.

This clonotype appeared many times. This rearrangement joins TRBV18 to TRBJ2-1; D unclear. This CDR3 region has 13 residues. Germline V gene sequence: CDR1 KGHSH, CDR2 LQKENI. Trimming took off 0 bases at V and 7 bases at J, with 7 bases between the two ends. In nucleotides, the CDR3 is TGTGCCAGCTCACCACCGGGTCTTAATGAGCAGTTCTTC. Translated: CASSPPGLNEQFF.

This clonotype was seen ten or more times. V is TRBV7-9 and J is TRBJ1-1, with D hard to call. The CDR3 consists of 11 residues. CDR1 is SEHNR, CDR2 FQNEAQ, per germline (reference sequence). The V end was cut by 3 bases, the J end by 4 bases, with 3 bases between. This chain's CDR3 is CASSLPTEAFF. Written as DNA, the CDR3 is TGTGCCAGCAGCTTGCCCACTGAAGCTTTCTTT.

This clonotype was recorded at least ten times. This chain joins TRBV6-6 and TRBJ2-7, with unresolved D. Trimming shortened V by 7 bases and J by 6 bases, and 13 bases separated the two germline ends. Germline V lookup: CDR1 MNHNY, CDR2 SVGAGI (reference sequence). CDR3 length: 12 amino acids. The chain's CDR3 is CASNYFSGEQYF. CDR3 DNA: TGTGCCAGCAATTATTTCTCCGGCGAGCAGTACTTC.

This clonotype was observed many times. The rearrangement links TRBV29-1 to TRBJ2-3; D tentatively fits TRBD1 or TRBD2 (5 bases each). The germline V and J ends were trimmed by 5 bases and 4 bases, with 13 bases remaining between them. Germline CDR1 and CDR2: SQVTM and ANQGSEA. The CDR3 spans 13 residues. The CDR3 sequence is CSVSGDLADTQYF. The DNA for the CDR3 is TGCAGCGTTTCCGGGGACCTCGCAGATACGCAGTATTTT.